Here is one T cell receptor beta chain with its context. The target antigen is unknown. TCRdb's copy holds only in-frame clones and misses some; the assay was immunoSEQ multiplex PCR. The repertoire holds over 60,000 clones, with 85% to 90% as singletons. The data derive from a study of OX40 agonist ivuxolimab in advanced cancers. The overall study: Partial responses were achieved by three patients, one with hepatocellular carcinoma and two with cutaneous melanoma. Study-level points and caveats: Among patients with partial responses at 0.1-3.0 mg/kg, clonal expansion was among the lowest. Clones of CD4+ and CD8+ blood T cells grew by week 6 at doses of 0.1 to 3.0 mg/kg.

This TCR was recovered from an adult with an advanced solid tumor such as melanoma, head and neck, liver or kidney cancer. The sequences come from CD4+ or CD8+ T cells sorted from blood, collected in a trial of the OX40 agonist ivuxolimab.

This CDR3 reads CASSSGQLTYEQYF. In DNA, the CDR3 is TGCGCCAGCAGCTCGGGACAACTAACCTACGAGCAGTACTTC. The chain joins TRBV5-1 to TRBJ2-7; maybe TRBD1 (6 bases). Germline V gene data show CDR1 as SGHRS and CDR2 as YFSETQ. V lost 3 bases, J lost 2 bases, and 12 bases lay in between. CDR3 length: 14 residues. Full variable domain (outside the CDR3, taken from reference TRBV5-1 and TRBJ2-7): KAGVTQTPRYLIKTRGQQVTLSCSPISGHRSVSWYQQTPGQGLQFLFEYFSETQRNKGNFPGRFSGRQFSNSRSEMNVSTLELGDSALYLCASSSGQLTYEQYFGPGTRLTVT.